The clone carrying this TCR beta chain was seen at least ten times. What it binds is not known. The source of the sample is a study of CD8 T cells in ankylosing spondylitis. Study findings and constraints: The study identified a TCR beta motif of several highly homologous variants that appeared characteristic of ankylosing spondylitis blood. Disease-linked clones bore a CD8+ phenotype and were relatively rare in peripheral blood. Disease-linked clones reportedly concentrated significantly in matched ankylosing spondylitis synovial fluid.

Germline V CDR1 and CDR2: SGDLS, YYNGEE. The CDR3 spans 15 residues. Trimming stripped 0 bases from V and 0 bases from J, with 8 bases between. Quantitative 5'-RACE with molecular barcodes produced the TCR beta libraries. Using its own MiXCR run on the 5' RACE reads, TCRdb lists one record per CDR3 protein. This sample has about 42,000 distinct CDR3 sequences; around 2.9% occur once, and the top ten carry approximately 4.4%. This TCR was sampled from a male donor with ankylosing spondylitis or in good health (not recorded which). Input material: blood, either unsorted or a sorted T cell fraction (not recorded which). The rearrangement links TRBV9 to TRBJ2-3; D gene unclear. CDR3 amino acids: CASSVVSTSTDTQYF. Written as DNA, the CDR3 is TGTGCCAGCAGCGTAGTATCGACTAGCACAGATACGCAGTATTTT. The full variable domain, rest sourced from reference TRBV9 and TRBJ2-3, is DSGVTQTPKHLITATGQRVTLRCSPRSGDLSVYWYQQSLDQGLQFLIQYYNGEERAKGNILERFSAQQFPDLHSELNLSSLELGDSALYFCASSVVSTSTDTQYFGPGTRLTVL.